This T cell receptor (beta chain) was sequenced during a study of blood T cell repertoires in COVID-19 (dated by TCRdb to 2019 to 2021). With regard to the full study: The collaborator samples originated in the United States, Italy and Spain and spanned the acute and convalescent phases of COVID-19. Deeply sampled blood TCRbeta repertoires from subjects exposed to, actively infected with, or recovered from COVID-19 were included in the dataset. The repertoires were released in a freely available public database intended as a resource for research on the immune response to SARS-CoV-2. The prospective study material was composed of cDNA or gDNA derived from T cells, B-cell-depleted T cells, or PBMCs. The samples were drawn from two sources: the first 160 participants of the ongoing ImmuneRACE study, and about 1,300 subjects contributed by 6 global collaborators. The sample metadata nearly always contained a de-identified subject ID, COVID-19 status, age in years and sex. HLA class I and class II types, where available, came from metadata supplied by the sample provider rather than from assay-based typing.

Collaborating institutions collected whole blood in K2EDTA tubes following their own protocols. Collaborator samples were shipped for TCRbeta analysis as frozen whole blood, isolated PBMCs, or DNA extracted from either sample type. The V end gives up 4 bases and the J end 0 bases, leaving 6 bases in the junction not matched to a gene. Including the terminal cysteine and phenylalanine, the CDR3 comprises 16 residues. The read is trimmed to its CDR3 DNA, 48 bases read in frame from base 1. TCRbeta CDR3 regions were amplified from genomic DNA using the immunoSEQ Assay, a bias-controlled multiplex PCR. Concerning the study's data processing: The number of nucleated cells in each sample was estimated from the amplification of reference gene primers within the assay. Sequence reads were collapsed and filtered to measure the absolute abundance of every unique TCRbeta CDR3 rearrangement. Productive Simpson clonality was computed per sample as the square root of Simpson's diversity index over productive rearrangements. In TCRdb, the immuneACCESS table is reduced to in-frame sequences with V and J assigned. These tables do not hold every clone; where another copy was compared, an unresolved V gene accounts for under half, and the others remain unexplained. The V and J calls and the clone size are those of that table, but D and trimming were determined from the DNA. In this sample the table shows under 250,000 clones, 75% to 85% of which occur a single time. The top ten constitute over 4.5% of the sample.

Note on this clone: The antigen this receptor binds is unknown. No much larger clonotype is one base removed from it; base qualities were not supplied.

Overall study results and their limits: Clinical and demographic metadata were provided uncurated, with the amount varying by source and participant.

Here the chain combines TRBV5-3 and TRBJ1-2; the central 10 bases match TRBD1. TRBV5-3 is an ORF, and what it does is uncertain. Sequences were obtained from peripheral blood. This TCR was recovered from a human donor in a cohort sampled during active COVID-19. The DNA reads TGTGCCAGAAGCCCCCGGGACAGGGGACCTAACTATGGCTACACCTTC. Its product reads: CARSPRDRGPNYGYTF.